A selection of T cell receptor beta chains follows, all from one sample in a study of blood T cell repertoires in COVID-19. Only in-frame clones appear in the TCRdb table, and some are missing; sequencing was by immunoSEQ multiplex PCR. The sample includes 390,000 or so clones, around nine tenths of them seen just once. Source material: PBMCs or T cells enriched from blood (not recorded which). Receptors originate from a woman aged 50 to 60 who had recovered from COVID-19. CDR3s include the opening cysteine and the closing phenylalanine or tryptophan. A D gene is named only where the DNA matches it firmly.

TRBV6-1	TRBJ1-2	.	CASSEDLGGSLGYTF
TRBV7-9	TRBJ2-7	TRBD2	CASTQLAGGLWQYF
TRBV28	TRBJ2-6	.	CASSLWRFTGPGRGANVLTF
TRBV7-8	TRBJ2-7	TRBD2	CASSTFSGGMSYEQYF
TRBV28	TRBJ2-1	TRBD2	CASSPGTRGSGEQFF
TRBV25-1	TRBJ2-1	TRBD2	CASSELGRDNEQFF
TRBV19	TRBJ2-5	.	CASSMETGLTQYF
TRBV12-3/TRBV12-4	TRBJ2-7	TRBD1	CASSLGGGGEQYF
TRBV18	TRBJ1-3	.	CASSPSVGGAGGNTIYF
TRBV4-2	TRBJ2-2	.	CASSHTGMNTGELFF
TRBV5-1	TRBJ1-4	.	CASSLAGSATNEKLFF
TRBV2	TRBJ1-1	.	CASSAQTKNTEAFF
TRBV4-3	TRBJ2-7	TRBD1	CASSQGTGTGGDEQYF
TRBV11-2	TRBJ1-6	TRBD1	CASSLDQDRRNSPLHF
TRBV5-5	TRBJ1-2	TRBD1	CASSLSGQGAYGYTF
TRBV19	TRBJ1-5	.	CASSIAAGSNQPQHF
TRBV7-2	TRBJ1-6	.	CASSRIPSRSSPLHF
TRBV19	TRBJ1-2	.	CASRFGSSGRPSNYGYTF
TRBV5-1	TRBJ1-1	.	CASSFDTASNTEAFF
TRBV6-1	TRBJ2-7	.	CASSEAGRGWAYEQYF
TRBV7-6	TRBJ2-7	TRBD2	CASSLEASGGYEQYF
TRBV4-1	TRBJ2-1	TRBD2	CASSQVGGSGGEQFF
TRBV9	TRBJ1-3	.	CASSVAGSGNTIYF
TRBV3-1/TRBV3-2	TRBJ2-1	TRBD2	CASSQRLAGAGYNEQFF
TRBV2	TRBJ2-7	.	CASSEATTYEQYF
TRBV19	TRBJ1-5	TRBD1	CASSPRPTGGAIQPQHF
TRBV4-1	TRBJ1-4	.	CASSPSDSLGGELFF
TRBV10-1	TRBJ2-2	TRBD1	CASIKGQGANYTGELFF
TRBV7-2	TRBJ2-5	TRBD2	CASSLVWRGGSSETQYF
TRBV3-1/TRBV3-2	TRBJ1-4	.	CASSQAPSGKLFF
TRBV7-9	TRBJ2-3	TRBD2	CATQRGANTDTQYF
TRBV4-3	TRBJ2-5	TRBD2	CASSLASGGARETQYF
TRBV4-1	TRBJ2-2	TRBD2	CASSQLTSGTGNTGELFF
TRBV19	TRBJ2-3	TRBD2	CASSIDSSGGVSNTQYF
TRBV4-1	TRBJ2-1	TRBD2	CASSPRTSGGNEQFF
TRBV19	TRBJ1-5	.	CASSRIDRRYSNQPQHF
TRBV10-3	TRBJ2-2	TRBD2	CAIREGIAGDTNTGELFF
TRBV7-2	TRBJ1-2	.	CASSLGWAGYTF
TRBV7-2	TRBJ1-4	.	CASSLVARGNEKLFF
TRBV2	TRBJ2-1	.	CASSVDRSSYNEQFF
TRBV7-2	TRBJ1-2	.	CASSGLQDDYGYTF
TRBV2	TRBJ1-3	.	CASSLAGGTGNTIYF
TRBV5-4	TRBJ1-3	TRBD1	CASSFGTAGNTIYF
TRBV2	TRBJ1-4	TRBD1	CASSGQGGREKLFF